The 21 T cell receptor beta chains given below trace back to one sample, sequenced in a study of technical replicates of blood from several donors. The table came from immunoSEQ multiplex PCR; TCRdb's copy has only in-frame clones and leaves some out. Among under 85,000 clones listed, 96% were seen once. Sequenced material: T cells isolated from PBMCs. The source of these receptors is a human donor in good health.

The V call is TRBV29-1, the J call TRBJ2-1, with 8 nucleotides matching TRBD1. CDR1 is SQVTM, CDR2 ANQGSEA, per germline. CDR3 length equals 12 residues. The junction had 7 bases not matched to a gene; V was cut back by 6 bases and J by 9 bases. CDR3 sequence: CSVETGVSEQFF. The DNA of the CDR3 is TGCAGCGTCGAGACAGGGGTTAGTGAGCAGTTCTTC.

The rearrangement uses TRBV7-3 and TRBJ2-1; no firm D call. CDR1 and CDR2 (germline): SGHTA, FQGTGA. V was pared by 2 bases and J by 6 bases, with 5 bases between. This CDR3 is 12 amino acids long. CDR3 nucleotide sequence: TGTGCCAGCAGCTTAGTGAGCAATGAGCAGTTCTTC. Its translation is CASSLVSNEQFF. The full variable domain, rest sourced from reference TRBV7-3 and TRBJ2-1, is GAGVSQTPSNKVTEKGKYVELRCDPISGHTALYWYRQSLGQGPEFLIYFQGTGAADDSGLPNDRFFAVRPEGSVSTLKIQRTERGDSAVYLCASSLVSNEQFFGPGTRLTVL.

The rearrangement joins TRBV7-3 to TRBJ2-7, with 8 bases matching TRBD1. The CDR3 runs to 14 residues. Looked up from germline, CDR1 is SGHTA and CDR2 is FQGTGA. Unmatched junction bases numbered 0, after V lost 1 base and J lost 1 base. CDR3 in amino acids: CASSLRQGSYEQYF. The CDR3 nucleotides are TGTGCCAGCAGCTTAAGACAGGGGTCCTACGAGCAGTACTTC. Combining the CDR3 with reference TRBV7-3 and TRBJ2-7 gives the whole variable domain GAGVSQTPSNKVTEKGKYVELRCDPISGHTALYWYRQSLGQGPEFLIYFQGTGAADDSGLPNDRFFAVRPEGSVSTLKIQRTERGDSAVYLCASSLRQGSYEQYFGPGTRLTVT.

CDR3 nucleotide sequence: TGTGCCAGCAGTGCGACAGATGTGCAAGAGACCCAGTACTTC. It specifies CASSATDVQETQYF. The genes are TRBV2 and TRBJ2-5, with D possibly matching TRBD1 (5 bases). CDR3 size: 14 residues. Trimming removed 4 bases from V and 2 bases from J, with 11 bases in between. CDR1 is SNHLY, CDR2 FYNNEI, per germline.

About this clone: The junction departs from germline at one end; a sequencing error may be responsible. The genes are TRBV28 and TRBJ1-1; the D gene is possibly TRBD1 (5 bases). Per the germline V gene, CDR1 is MDHEN and CDR2 is SYDVKM. The CDR3 extends over 11 amino acids. Here the CDR3 reads CASSLYGDSVF. As DNA, the CDR3 is TGTGCCAGCAGTTTGTACGGGGACTCCGTCTTT.

The chain employs TRBV6-5 and TRBJ2-3; 12 bases agree with TRBD2. This CDR3 region has 15 residues. Germline V gene data show CDR1 as MNHEY and CDR2 as SVGAGI. V lost 7 bases and J lost 3; bases outside the gene matches: 5. CDR3 in DNA: TGTGCCAGCAAGGGACTAGCGGGTTCGACAGATACGCAGTATTTT. Translation: CASKGLAGSTDTQYF.

J is TRBJ2-1 and V is TRBV5-8; 10 bases map to TRBD1. V dropped 4 bases and J dropped 4; count of bases not matched to a gene: 5. CDR3 length equals 15 residues. Germline lookup yields CDR1 SGHTS and CDR2 YDEGEE. This CDR3 reads CASSLGTGEYNEQFF. DNA for the CDR3: TGTGCCAGCAGCCTCGGGACAGGGGAGTACAATGAGCAGTTCTTC.

V and J are TRBV10-1 and TRBJ1-2, with TRBD1 as a possible D gene (5 bases). Germline assignment: CDR1 WNHNN and CDR2 SYGVQD (reference sequence). V dropped 0 bases and J dropped 4 bases, with 6 bases sitting between them. CDR3 size: 13 residues. The CDR3 is CASSESQGYGYTF. CDR3 bases: TGCGCCAGCAGTGAGTCCCAGGGCTATGGCTACACCTTC.

V and J are TRBV6-5 and TRBJ1-2; 7 nucleotides match TRBD1. Trimming cost V 8 bases and J 1 base; bases outside gene matches: 7. CDR1 and CDR2 (germline): MNHEY, SVGAGI. There are 14 residues in the CDR3. The chain's CDR3 is CASSLQGNNYGYTF. Written as DNA, the CDR3 is TGTGCCAGCTCCCTACAGGGGAATAACTATGGCTACACCTTC.

This clone came up once. The chain is built from TRBV4-2 and TRBJ2-1; no clear D gene. This CDR3 is 12 amino acids long. Germline-derived CDR1 and CDR2 are LGHNA and YNFKEQ. V was clipped by 1 base and J by 9 bases, with 7 bases between them. The CDR3 protein is CASSQASPEQFF. The DNA of the CDR3 is TGTGCCAGCAGCCAAGCCTCCCCTGAGCAGTTCTTC.

The J gene is TRBJ2-1, the V gene TRBV6-1; 10 bases map to TRBD2. The CDR3 has 15 amino acids. V trimming: 6 bases; J trimming: 5 bases; junction bases outside the gene matches: 7. Germline V gene lookup returns CDR1 MNHNS and CDR2 SASEGT. The CDR3 reads CASRPGLASNNEQFF. The CDR3 nucleotides read TGTGCCAGCAGGCCGGGACTAGCGTCAAACAATGAGCAGTTCTTC.

The chain couples TRBV2 to TRBJ2-5, with 11 bases fitting TRBD2. The germline V gene has CDR1 SNHLY and CDR2 FYNNEI. The junction had 5 bases not matched to a gene; V was cut back by 4 bases and J by 4 bases. CDR3 length equals 15 residues. The CDR3 reads CASSATSGSGETQYF. The CDR3 bases are TGTGCCAGCAGTGCCACTAGCGGGAGCGGAGAGACCCAGTACTTC. Complete variable domain (other parts from reference TRBV2 and TRBJ2-5): EPEVTQTPSHQVTQMGQEVILRCVPISNHLYFYWYRQILGQKVEFLVSFYNNEISEKSEIFDDQFSVERPDGSNFTLKIRSTKLEDSAMYFCASSATSGSGETQYFGPGTRLLVL.

In its sample, this clone was seen a few times. CDR3 in DNA: TGTGCCAGCAGCCAGCACAAAGACTCCTCTGGAAACACCATATATTTT. It yields the protein CASSQHKDSSGNTIYF. The rearrangement joins TRBV4-2 to TRBJ1-3; no firm D call. The CDR3 is made up of 16 amino acids. The V end was cut by 3 bases, the J end by 0 bases, with 12 bases between. The germline gives CDR1 LGHNA, CDR2 YNFKEQ.

This chain connects TRBV28 to TRBJ1-3; D gene unclear. This CDR3 has 15 residues. The V and J ends lost 6 bases and 6 bases respectively, with 18 bases between them. Germline CDR1 MDHEN, CDR2 SYDVKM. The CDR3 sequence: CASSIERPFTNTIYF. The DNA for the CDR3 is TGTGCCAGCAGCATTGAGCGACCATTTACAAACACCATATATTTT.

DNA of the CDR3: TGTGCCAGCAGCCGCGGGGGAGAAGAGACCCAGTACTTC. Translated, it gives CASSRGGEETQYF. The chain links TRBV7-9 to TRBJ2-5, with TRBD2 matching 7 bases. Trimming took 5 bases from V and 3 from J; bases not matched to a gene: 3. Germline-derived CDR1 and CDR2 are SEHNR and FQNEAQ (reference sequence). This CDR3 contains 13 residues.

The chain uses TRBV18 and TRBJ1-2; 10 positions match TRBD1. Per germline, CDR1 KGHSH and CDR2 LQKENI. V was clipped by 5 bases and J by 3 bases; unmatched bases: 9. The length of the CDR3 is 16 residues. Here the CDR3 reads CASSERGQGPYYGYTF. The DNA of the CDR3 is TGTGCCAGCTCAGAGAGGGGACAGGGGCCTTACTATGGCTACACCTTC.

The chain recombines TRBV5-4 with TRBJ2-3, with a possible D match to TRBD1 (5 bases). From germline, CDR1 is SGHNT and CDR2 YYREEE (reference sequence). Between the trimmed V and J ends, which lost 3 bases and 4 bases, there was a span of 12 bases. CDR3 length equals 14 residues. The CDR3 protein is CASSSPGIADTQYF. CDR3 nucleotide sequence: TGTGCCAGCAGCTCCCCAGGGATTGCAGATACGCAGTATTTT.

This clone was observed once. This CDR3 reads CASSYAGGVYEQYF. Here the CDR3 DNA reads TGTGCCAGCAGTTATGCAGGGGGAGTCTACGAGCAGTACTTC. This chain joins TRBV25-1 and TRBJ2-7; 7 nucleotides line up with TRBD1. Trimming at V came to 5 bases and at J to 3 bases, leaving 7 bases not matched to a gene. The germline gives CDR1 MGHDK, CDR2 SYGVNS. The CDR3 length is 14 residues.

V is TRBV28 and J is TRBJ2-7; D might be TRBD1 (5 bases). This CDR3 has 12 residues. Germline CDR1 and CDR2: MDHEN and SYDVKM. Trimming took 6 bases from V and 3 from J, leaving 9 bases between them. The CDR3 sequence is CASRDSFYEQYF. DNA for the CDR3: TGTGCCAGCAGAGACAGTTTCTACGAGCAGTACTTC.

V and J are TRBV11-2 and TRBJ2-5; 7 bases align to TRBD1. CDR1 and CDR2 (germline): SGHAT, FQNNGV. This CDR3 region has 16 residues. V was pared by 0 bases and J by 5 bases, with 9 bases of the junction left unmatched. This CDR3 reads CASSLESGPRGETQYF. CDR3 bases: TGTGCCAGCAGCTTAGAATCTGGGCCCAGGGGGGAGACCCAGTACTTC.

The J gene is TRBJ2-1, the V gene TRBV9, with 7 nucleotides matching TRBD1. Germline V gene lookup returns CDR1 SGDLS and CDR2 YYNGEE. This CDR3 has 16 amino acids. V dropped 8 bases and J dropped 2; count of bases not matched to a gene: 13. The CDR3 sequence: CASTQGVRGTYNEQFF. CDR3 DNA sequence: TGTGCCAGTACCCAGGGGGTCAGGGGCACCTACAATGAGCAGTTCTTC.